This T cell receptor (beta chain) is drawn from a study of blood T cell repertoires in COVID-19. In the study overall: The United States, Italy and Spain provided the acute and convalescent COVID-19 samples. Sample material is recorded as cDNA or gDNA derived from T cells, B-cell-depleted T cells, or PBMCs.

This CDR3 spans 14 amino acids. Germline CDR1 MNHEY, CDR2 SVGAGI. Trimming removed 6 bases at V and 2 bases at J, with 14 bases between. Original handling: Amplifying reference gene primers gave estimates of nucleated cell counts. Profiled with immunoSEQ multiplex PCR; TCRdb holds only in-frame clones, not every one. D and trimming come from the DNA, and the V and J calls and clone size come from that table. The profile covers around 170,000 clones, with around 86% appearing a single time and about 8.3% taken by the ten largest. The specimen was peripheral blood. The clonotype originates from an older woman with COVID-19, enrolled during active disease. The chain uses TRBV6-5 and TRBJ2-7; TRBD1 might be the D (5 bases). DNA for the CDR3: TGTGCCAGCAGAGGTACAGGAGTTACCTACGAGCAGTACTTC. It yields the protein CASRGTGVTYEQYF.